This T cell receptor beta chain originates from a study of metastatic and nonmetastatic thyroid tumors (dated by TCRdb to 2020 to 2021). Some background on the complete study: The researchers compared repertoires between peripheral blood samples and tumor or nodule tissue samples from patients with malignant or benign thyroid disease. Findings and caveats that apply to the study as a whole: In both blood and tumor samples, malignant tumors were reported to have significantly higher TCR beta diversity than benign nodules.

In the case of this clone: The antigen it binds to is not known. The sample holds no much larger clone one base away, and base qualities are not on file.

The library was produced with PCR. These reads were obtained on an Illumina HiSeq 4000. High-throughput sequencing was used to profile the CDR3 region of the TCR beta-chain in every patient. The paper's data handling went like this. A classifier to discriminate distant-metastatic papillary thyroid cancer patients was built from CDR3 differences across clinicopathological groups. Repertoire diversity was assessed with the Shannon index, and tumor-blood repertoire similarity with the Morisita-Horn index. TCRdb itself trimmed the public reads at Q25 with fastp, ran MiXCR and retained productive beta chains. The V and J calls reflect TCRdb's pipeline rather than the authors' work. The sample has tens of thousands of clones on record, 33% of them singletons. Jointly, the top ten make up 16% of the sample. Including cysteine and phenylalanine, the CDR3 has 15 amino acids. The only DNA kept is the CDR3, 45 bases in frame from the first base. Trimming removed 5 bases from V and 0 bases from J; the gene matches leave 3 bases unexplained.

None of the patients had been given any treatment before thyroid surgery. Using T-cell receptor beta sequencing, the researchers looked back retrospectively at clinical samples from patients, gathered between about 2012 and 2019. The specimen was tumor tissue. The TCR comes from a female donor with papillary thyroid cancer or a benign thyroid nodule (not recorded which). Some clones in this sample may be carry-over from other donors' samples. The sequence is built from TRBV12-3 or TRBV12-4 and TRBJ2-7, with 11 junctional bases fitting TRBD1. The CDR3 protein: CASSPGQGASYEQYF. The DNA sequence reads TGTGCCAGCAGTCCTGGACAGGGGGCCTCCTACGAGCAGTACTTC.